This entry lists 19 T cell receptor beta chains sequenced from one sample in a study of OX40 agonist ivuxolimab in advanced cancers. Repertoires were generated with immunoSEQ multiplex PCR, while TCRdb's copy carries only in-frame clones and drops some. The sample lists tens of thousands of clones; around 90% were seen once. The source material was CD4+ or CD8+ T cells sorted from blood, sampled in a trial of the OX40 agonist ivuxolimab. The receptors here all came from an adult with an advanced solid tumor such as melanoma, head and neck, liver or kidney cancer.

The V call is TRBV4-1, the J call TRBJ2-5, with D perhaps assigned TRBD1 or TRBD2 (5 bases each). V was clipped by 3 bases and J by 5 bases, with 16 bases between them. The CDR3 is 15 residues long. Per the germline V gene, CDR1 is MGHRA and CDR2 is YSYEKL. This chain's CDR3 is CASSHGLGTGETQYF. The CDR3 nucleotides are TGCGCCAGCAGCCATGGCCTGGGGACCGGCGAGACCCAGTACTTC.

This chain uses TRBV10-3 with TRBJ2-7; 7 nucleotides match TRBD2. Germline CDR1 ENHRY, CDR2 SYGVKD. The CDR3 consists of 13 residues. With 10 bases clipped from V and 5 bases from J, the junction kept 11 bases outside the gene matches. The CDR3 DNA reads TGTGCCACAGCGGGAAGGTTTCTAGACGAGCAGTACTTC. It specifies CATAGRFLDEQYF.

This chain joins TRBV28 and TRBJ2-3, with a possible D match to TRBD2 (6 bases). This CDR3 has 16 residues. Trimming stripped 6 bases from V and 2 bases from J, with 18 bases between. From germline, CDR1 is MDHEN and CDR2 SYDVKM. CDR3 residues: CASSPLAGRDTDTQYF. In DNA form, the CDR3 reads TGTGCCAGCAGCCCCCTGGCCGGGAGAGACACAGATACGCAGTATTTT.

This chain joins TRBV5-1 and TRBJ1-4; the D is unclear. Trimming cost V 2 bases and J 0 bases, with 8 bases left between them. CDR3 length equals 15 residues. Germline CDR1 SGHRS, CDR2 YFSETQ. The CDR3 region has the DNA TGCGCCAGCAGCTTCCTGGGCGCAACTAATGAAAAACTGTTTTTT. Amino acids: CASSFLGATNEKLFF.

In DNA, the CDR3 is TGCGCCAGCAGATACAAACCGGGGACAGGTAACACCGGGGAGCTGTTTTTT. Amino acid sequence: CASRYKPGTGNTGELFF. The V gene is TRBV5-1, the J gene TRBJ2-2; 8 nucleotides align to TRBD1. The CDR3 has 17 amino acids. Per the germline V gene, CDR1 is SGHRS and CDR2 is YFSETQ. Germline trimming cut 5 bases from V and 2 bases from J; bases unmatched to any gene: 11.

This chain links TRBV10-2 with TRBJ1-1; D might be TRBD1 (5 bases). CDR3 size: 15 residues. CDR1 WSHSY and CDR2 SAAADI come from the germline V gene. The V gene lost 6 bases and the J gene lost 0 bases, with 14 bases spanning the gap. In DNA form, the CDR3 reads TGCGCCAGCAGGGGATTCCGGGACCTGAACACTGAAGCTTTCTTT. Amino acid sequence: CASRGFRDLNTEAFF.

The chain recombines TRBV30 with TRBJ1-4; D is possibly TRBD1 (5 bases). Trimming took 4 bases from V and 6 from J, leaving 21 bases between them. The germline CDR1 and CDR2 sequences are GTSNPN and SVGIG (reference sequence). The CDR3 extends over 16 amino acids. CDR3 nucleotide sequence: TGTGCCTGGAACCCGGGCGACAGAGAGATTGATGAAAAACTGTTTTTT. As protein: CAWNPGDREIDEKLFF. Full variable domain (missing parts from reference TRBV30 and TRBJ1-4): SQTIHQWPATLVQPVGSPLSLECTVEGTSNPNLYWYRQAAGRGLQLLFYSVGIGQISSEVPQNLSASRPQDRQFILSSKKLLLSDSGFYLCAWNPGDREIDEKLFFGSGTQLSVL.

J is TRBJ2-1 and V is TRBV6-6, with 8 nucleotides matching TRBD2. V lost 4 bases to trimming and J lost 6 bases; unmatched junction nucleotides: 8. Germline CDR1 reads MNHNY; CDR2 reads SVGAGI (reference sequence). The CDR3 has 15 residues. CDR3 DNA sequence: TGTGCCAGCAGTTTAACCCGGACTAGCAGCAATGAGCAGTTCTTC. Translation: CASSLTRTSSNEQFF.

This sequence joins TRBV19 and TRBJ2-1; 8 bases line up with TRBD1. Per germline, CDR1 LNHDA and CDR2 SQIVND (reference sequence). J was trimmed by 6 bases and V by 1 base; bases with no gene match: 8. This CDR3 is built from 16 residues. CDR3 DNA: TGTGCCAGTAGTATAGGAGGGGACAGGTTCTCCAATGAGCAGTTCTTC. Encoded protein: CASSIGGDRFSNEQFF. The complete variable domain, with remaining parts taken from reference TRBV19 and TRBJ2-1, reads DGGITQSPKYLFRKEGQNVTLSCEQNLNHDAMYWYRQDPGQGLRLIYYSQIVNDFQKGDIAEGYSVSREKKESFPLTVTSAQKNPTAFYLCASSIGGDRFSNEQFFGPGTRLTVL.

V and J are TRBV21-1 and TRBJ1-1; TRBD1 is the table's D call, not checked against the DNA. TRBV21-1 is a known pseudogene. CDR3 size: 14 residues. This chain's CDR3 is CASSKEGLNTEAFF. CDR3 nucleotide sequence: TGTGCCAGCAGCAAAGAGGGGTTGAACACTGAAGCTTTCTTT.

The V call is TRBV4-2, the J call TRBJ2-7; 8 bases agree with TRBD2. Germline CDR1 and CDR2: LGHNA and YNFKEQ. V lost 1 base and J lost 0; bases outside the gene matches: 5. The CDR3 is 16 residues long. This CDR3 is CASSQGLAGSSYEQYF. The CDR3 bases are TGTGCCAGCAGCCAAGGGTTAGCGGGAAGCTCCTACGAGCAGTACTTC.

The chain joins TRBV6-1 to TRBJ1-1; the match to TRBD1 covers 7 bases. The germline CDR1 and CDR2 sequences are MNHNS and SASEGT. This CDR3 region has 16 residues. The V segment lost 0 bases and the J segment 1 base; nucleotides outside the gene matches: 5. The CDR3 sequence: CASSEADDRANTEAFF. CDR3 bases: TGTGCCAGCAGTGAAGCGGACGACAGGGCGAACACTGAAGCTTTCTTT.

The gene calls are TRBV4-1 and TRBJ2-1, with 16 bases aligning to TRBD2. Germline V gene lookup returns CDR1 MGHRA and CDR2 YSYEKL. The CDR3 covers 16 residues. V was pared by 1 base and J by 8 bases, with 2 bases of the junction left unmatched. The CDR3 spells CASSQAGTSGRDEQFF. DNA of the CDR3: TGCGCCAGCAGCCAAGCGGGGACTAGCGGGAGGGATGAGCAGTTCTTC.

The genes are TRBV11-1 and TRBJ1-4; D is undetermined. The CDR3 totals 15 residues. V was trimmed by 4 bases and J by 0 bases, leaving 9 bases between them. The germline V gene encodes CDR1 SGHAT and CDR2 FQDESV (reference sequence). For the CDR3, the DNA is TGTGCCAGCAGCTCCATAAATACAACTAATGAAAAACTGTTTTTT. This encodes CASSSINTTNEKLFF.

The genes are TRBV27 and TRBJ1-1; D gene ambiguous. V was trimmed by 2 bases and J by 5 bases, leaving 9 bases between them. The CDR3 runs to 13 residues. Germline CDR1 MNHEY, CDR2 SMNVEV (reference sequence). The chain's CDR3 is CASSLGQRTEAFF. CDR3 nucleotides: TGTGCCAGCAGTTTAGGTCAGAGGACTGAAGCTTTCTTT.

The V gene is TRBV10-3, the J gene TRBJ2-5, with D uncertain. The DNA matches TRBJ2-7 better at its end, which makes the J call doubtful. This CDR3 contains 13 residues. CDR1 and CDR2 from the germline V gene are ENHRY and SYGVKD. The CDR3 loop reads CAISESLQYEQYF. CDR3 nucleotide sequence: TGTGCCATCAGTGAGTCGCTACAATACGAGCAGTACTTC.

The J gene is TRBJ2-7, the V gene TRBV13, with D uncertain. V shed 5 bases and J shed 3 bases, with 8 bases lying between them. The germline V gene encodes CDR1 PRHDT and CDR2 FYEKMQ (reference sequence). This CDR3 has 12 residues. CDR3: CASSTYGYEQYF. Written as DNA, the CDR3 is TGTGCCAGCAGCACCTACGGCTACGAGCAGTACTTC.

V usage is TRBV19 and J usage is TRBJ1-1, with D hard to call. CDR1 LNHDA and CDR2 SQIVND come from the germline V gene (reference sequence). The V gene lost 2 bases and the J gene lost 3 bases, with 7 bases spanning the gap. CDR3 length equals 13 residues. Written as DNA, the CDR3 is TGTGCCAGTAGTATATCAGTTGACACTGAAGCTTTCTTT. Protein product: CASSISVDTEAFF.

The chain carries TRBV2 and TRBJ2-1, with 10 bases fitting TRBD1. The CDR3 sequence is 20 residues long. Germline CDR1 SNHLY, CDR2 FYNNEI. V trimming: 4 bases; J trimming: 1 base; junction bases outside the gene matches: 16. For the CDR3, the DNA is TGTGCCAGCAGTGGTCCTCCGGGGACAGGGGTCTCCGTTTCCTACAATGAGCAGTTCTTC. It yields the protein CASSGPPGTGVSVSYNEQFF.